This entry concerns a single T cell receptor beta chain. The CDR3 spans 14 residues. Germline V gene data show CDR1 as SEHNR and CDR2 as FQNEAQ (reference sequence). With 2 bases clipped from V and 4 bases from J, the junction kept 1 base outside the gene matches. These data are taken from a study of cytomegalovirus exposure and HLA in healthy donors. Amplification used 60 Vbeta primers and 13 Jbeta primers. Profiling relied on immunoSEQ multiplex PCR, and the TCRdb table lists in-frame clones only, not all of them. Here the sample spans 130,000 to 150,000 clones, about three quarters being singletons.

The rearrangement joins TRBV7-9 to TRBJ2-7; 11 bases fit TRBD2. Sequencing was carried out using PBMCs. This TCR derives from a man aged 40-50 years in good health and CMV-seropositive. CDR3 region: CASSLTSGRYEQYF. The CDR3 nucleotides read TGTGCCAGCAGCTTAACTAGCGGGAGATACGAGCAGTACTTC. The variable domain in full, with the rest retrieved from reference TRBV7-9 and TRBJ2-7, is DTGVSQNPRHKITKRGQNVTFRCDPISEHNRLYWYRQTLGQGPEFLTYFQNEAQLEKSRLLSDRFSAERPKGSFSTLEIQRTEQGDSAMYLCASSLTSGRYEQYFGPGTRLTVT.